The 20 T cell receptor beta chains listed next were all sequenced from one sample in a study of T cells in Graves' hyperthyroidism and ophthalmopathy. What was amplified from RNA transcripts were TCR beta CDR3 regions. First-round RT-PCR targeting the TCR CDR3 was performed with the HTBI primer set. TCRdb reanalysed the multiplex PCR reads using MiXCR and keeps one entry per CDR3 protein. This table has about 480,000 distinct CDR3 sequences, 20% to 25% appearing once. Sequencing was carried out using blood. The receptors were gathered from a woman in her 70s with Graves' ophthalmopathy.

This clonotype was seen more than once but under ten times. The CDR3 nucleotides are TGTGCCAGCAGCCCGGATGCAGGGGTCTATGGCTACACCTTC. The encoded protein is CASSPDAGVYGYTF. The J gene is TRBJ1-2, the V gene TRBV28; D may be TRBD1 (6 bases). Germline CDR1 and CDR2: MDHEN and SYDVKM. The CDR3 spans 14 residues. Deletions cut 6 bases from V and 4 bases from J, with 15 bases between.

This clonotype was seen at least ten times. The CDR3: CSATDTRQPQHF. CDR3 nucleotide sequence: TGCAGTGCTACGGACACGCGGCAGCCCCAGCATTTT. The chain uses TRBV20-1 and TRBJ1-5; a possible D gene is TRBD1 (5 bases). Germline V CDR1 and CDR2: DFQATT, SNEGSKA (reference sequence). Trimming left V 4 bases short and J 7 bases short, with 11 bases between. This CDR3 comprises 12 residues.

This clonotype was seen a handful of times. The chain recombines TRBV25-1 with TRBJ2-7; 8 bases agree with TRBD2. This CDR3 region has 13 residues. The germline V gene has CDR1 MGHDK and CDR2 SYGVNS. V trimming: 8 bases; J trimming: 7 bases; junction bases outside the gene matches: 10. The CDR3 DNA reads TGTGCCAGCGGGGCGACTAGCGAGGAGGAGCAGTACTTC. Encoded protein: CASGATSEEEQYF.

The chain carries TRBV12-3 or TRBV12-4 and TRBJ1-2; TRBD1 might be the D (5 bases). The CDR3 sequence is 12 residues long. Trimming cost V 6 bases and J 8 bases, with 13 bases left between them. The CDR3 loop reads CASSRDGEGYTF. The CDR3 DNA reads TGTGCCAGCAGCCGGGACGGGGAAGGCTACACCTTC.

The genes are TRBV6-9 and TRBJ2-3; no reliable D call. Germline CDR1 MNHGY, CDR2 SVAAGI. V was pared by 0 bases and J by 5 bases, with 12 bases between. The CDR3 has 15 residues. CDR3 in amino acids: CASSYSLTTGDTQYF. The CDR3 DNA is TGTGCCAGCAGTTATTCATTGACAACCGGAGATACGCAGTATTTT.

The rearrangement joins TRBV9 to TRBJ2-2; weak D call: TRBD1 (5 bases). The V gene's germline CDR1 is SGDLS and CDR2 YYNGEE. The CDR3 extends over 14 amino acids. V dropped 0 bases and J dropped 4 bases, with 7 bases sitting between them. The CDR3 sequence: CASSVEGATGELFF. CDR3 bases: TGTGCCAGCAGCGTAGAAGGGGCCACCGGGGAGCTGTTTTTT.

This clonotype was seen at least ten times. The rearrangement uses TRBV30 and TRBJ2-1, with D possibly TRBD1 on 6 matching bases. Trimming cost V 2 bases and J 11 bases, with 10 bases left between them. The germline V gene has CDR1 GTSNPN and CDR2 SVGIG (reference sequence). The CDR3 consists of 11 residues. DNA of the CDR3: TGTGCCTGGAGTCACAGGGTGAAGCAGTTCTTC. Amino acids: CAWSHRVKQFF.

This clonotype has only a few counts. The rearrangement links TRBV5-1 to TRBJ2-1; D might be TRBD1 (6 bases). The CDR3 covers 13 residues. Germline V gene data show CDR1 as SGHRS and CDR2 as YFSETQ. V was trimmed by 4 bases and J by 5 bases, leaving 10 bases between them. The CDR3 coding sequence is TGCGCCAGCAGCAATGGACAGAACAATGAGCAGTTCTTC. Translation gives CASSNGQNNEQFF. The full variable domain, rest sourced from reference TRBV5-1 and TRBJ2-1, is KAGVTQTPRYLIKTRGQQVTLSCSPISGHRSVSWYQQTPGQGLQFLFEYFSETQRNKGNFPGRFSGRQFSNSRSEMNVSTLELGDSALYLCASSNGQNNEQFFGPGTRLTVL.

This clonotype showed up many times. J is TRBJ2-1 and V is TRBV6-1; D tentatively fits TRBD1 or TRBD2 (5 bases each). The CDR3 runs 12 residues. Germline CDR1 is MNHNS and CDR2 is SASEGT. Trimming cost V 7 bases and J 7 bases, with 11 bases left between them. The DNA of the CDR3 is TGTGCCAGCACTAGGGACCAAAATGAGCAGTTCTTC. It encodes CASTRDQNEQFF.

The chain is built from TRBV20-1 and TRBJ2-1, with unresolved D. The germline V and J ends were trimmed by 6 bases and 5 bases, with 8 bases remaining between them. The CDR3 is 11 amino acids. CDR1 and CDR2 (germline): DFQATT, SNEGSKA (reference sequence). CDR3 DNA sequence: TGCAGTGCCAGATGGGACAATGAGCAGTTCTTC. It is translated as CSARWDNEQFF.

The CDR3, as DNA: TGTGCCACCAGCAGAGATAGATCAGGGGCCGGTAATTCACCCCTCCACTTT. Encoded protein: CATSRDRSGAGNSPLHF. J is TRBJ1-6 and V is TRBV15, with a weak D call TRBD1 (6 bases). The V end lost 0 bases, the J end lost 6 bases, and 15 bases lay between the germline ends. The CDR3 spans 17 residues. Germline CDR1 and CDR2: LNHNV and YYDKDF (reference sequence).

This clonotype came up a few times. The rearrangement links TRBV7-9 to TRBJ1-2; no definite D call. This CDR3 is 16 amino acids long. The germline V gene has CDR1 SEHNR and CDR2 FQNEAQ (reference sequence). The ends were cut back, 4 bases at V and 1 base at J, with 16 bases in the middle. The CDR3 protein is CASSSTRAGVNYGYTF. CDR3 in DNA: TGTGCCAGCAGCTCAACCCGAGCGGGAGTTAACTATGGCTACACCTTC.

The chain uses TRBV5-7 and TRBJ2-7; D is unclear. TRBV5-7 is marked as an open reading frame, function uncertain. V dropped 6 bases and J dropped 6 bases, with 16 bases sitting between them. The CDR3 is 13 amino acids. The CDR3 nucleotides are TGTGCCAGCAATGGCTGGTTTCAGCCCGAGCAGTACTTC. Protein product: CASNGWFQPEQYF.

The chain couples TRBV5-1 to TRBJ1-1; tentatively, D is TRBD1 (6 bases). The CDR3 is made up of 14 amino acids. CDR1 is SGHRS, CDR2 YFSETQ, per germline. V was trimmed by 6 bases and J by 6 bases, leaving 18 bases between them. The CDR3 sequence: CASTGDNTVAEAFF. CDR3 DNA: TGCGCCAGCACGGGGGACAACACCGTTGCTGAAGCTTTCTTT.

J is TRBJ2-2 and V is TRBV12-3 or TRBV12-4; D uncertain. V was clipped by 4 bases and J by 1 base, with 7 bases between them. This CDR3 comprises 14 residues. The chain's CDR3 is CASSSPLNTGELFF. For the CDR3, the DNA is TGTGCCAGCAGTTCCCCTTTGAACACCGGGGAGCTGTTTTTT.

In this sample, this clonotype turned up a few times. The V call is TRBV28, the J call TRBJ1-5; no clear D. The CDR3 extends over 12 amino acids. V shed 2 bases and J shed 6 bases, with 5 bases lying between them. The V gene's germline CDR1 is MDHEN and CDR2 SYDVKM. The CDR3 DNA sequence: TGTGCCAGCAGTTTAGAGGCTCAGCCCCAGCATTTT. It yields the protein CASSLEAQPQHF.

The CDR3 DNA is TGTGCCAGCAGTGAGTTAAGGGGGCTGTATGGCTACACCTTC. It is translated as CASSELRGLYGYTF. V is TRBV25-1 and J is TRBJ1-2; 7 bases map to TRBD1. Germline V gene sequence: CDR1 MGHDK, CDR2 SYGVNS. This CDR3 spans 14 amino acids. Germline trimming cut 3 bases from V and 5 bases from J; bases unmatched to any gene: 6.

CDR3 loop: CASSPPGTGVDSPLHF. As DNA, the CDR3 is TGTGCCAGTAGTCCACCCGGGACAGGGGTTGATTCACCCCTCCACTTT. V and J are TRBV19 and TRBJ1-6, with 10 bases fitting TRBD1. Germline assignment: CDR1 LNHDA and CDR2 SQIVND (reference sequence). The CDR3 spans 16 residues. Unmatched junction bases numbered 9, after V lost 5 bases and J lost 8 bases. The entire variable domain, with the rest obtained from reference TRBV19 and TRBJ1-6, is as follows: DGGITQSPKYLFRKEGQNVTLSCEQNLNHDAMYWYRQDPGQGLRLIYYSQIVNDFQKGDIAEGYSVSREKKESFPLTVTSAQKNPTAFYLCASSPPGTGVDSPLHFGNGTRLTVT.

This clonotype appeared many times. This chain joins TRBV24-1 and TRBJ2-1; 7 bases map to TRBD2. CDR1 and CDR2 (germline): KGHDR, SFDVKD. The length of the CDR3 is 14 residues. With V trimmed by 6 bases and J by 4 bases, 5 bases remained unmatched. In DNA form, the CDR3 reads TGTGCCACCAGTTCTAGCGGTGATTACAATGAGCAGTTCTTC. Protein product: CATSSSGDYNEQFF.

The chain links TRBV9 to TRBJ2-3; D uncertain. The CDR3 extends over 14 amino acids. The germline V and J ends were trimmed by 8 bases and 2 bases, with 15 bases remaining between them. Germline lookup yields CDR1 SGDLS and CDR2 YYNGEE. In DNA, the CDR3 is TGTGCCAGTAAGCCGGGCCCTTACACAGATACGCAGTATTTT. It yields the protein CASKPGPYTDTQYF.